This entry lists 18 T cell receptor beta chains sequenced from one sample in a study of T cell changes during pregnancy in multiple sclerosis. TCRdb keeps only in-frame clones here, not all; method: immunoSEQ multiplex PCR. The table shows over 60,000 clones, with approximately 95% occurring only once. Source: peripheral blood, taken in the first trimester of pregnancy. These receptors were taken from a female donor with multiple sclerosis, enrolled in a pregnancy study.

The CDR3 nucleotides are TGTGCCAGCAGCCCAACTTACGTGAGTGGCTACACCTTC. It yields the protein CASSPTYVSGYTF. The chain joins TRBV9 to TRBJ1-2; D call uncertain. CDR1 and CDR2 from the germline V gene are SGDLS and YYNGEE. CDR3 length: 13 residues. The germline V and J ends were trimmed by 4 bases and 7 bases, with 14 bases remaining between them. Using reference TRBV9 and TRBJ1-2 for the parts outside the CDR3, the full variable domain is DSGVTQTPKHLITATGQRVTLRCSPRSGDLSVYWYQQSLDQGLQFLIQYYNGEERAKGNILERFSAQQFPDLHSELNLSSLELGDSALYFCASSPTYVSGYTFGSGTRLTVV.

V and J are TRBV7-9 and TRBJ2-7; maybe TRBD1 (6 bases). Per germline, CDR1 SEHNR and CDR2 FQNEAQ (reference sequence). Deletions cut 3 bases from V and 1 base from J, with 13 bases between. The length of the CDR3 is 15 residues. The CDR3 loop is CASSFGDRKSYEQYF. The CDR3 bases are TGTGCCAGCAGCTTCGGTGACAGGAAATCCTACGAGCAGTACTTC. The whole variable domain, remainder taken from reference TRBV7-9 and TRBJ2-7, is DTGVSQNPRHKITKRGQNVTFRCDPISEHNRLYWYRQTLGQGPEFLTYFQNEAQLEKSRLLSDRFSAERPKGSFSTLEIQRTEQGDSAMYLCASSFGDRKSYEQYFGPGTRLTVT.

This chain links TRBV19 with TRBJ1-2; D remains unclear. The germline V gene encodes CDR1 LNHDA and CDR2 SQIVND (reference sequence). The CDR3 loop spans 13 amino acids. The V end lost 5 bases, the J end lost 1 base, and 8 bases lay between the germline ends. CDR3: CASSSADNYGYTF. The CDR3 DNA reads as TGTGCCAGTAGTTCGGCGGATAACTATGGCTACACCTTC.

This chain connects TRBV30 to TRBJ2-7, with TRBD1 matching 7 bases. Germline V lookup: CDR1 GTSNPN, CDR2 SVGIG (reference sequence). This CDR3 contains 14 residues. With 2 bases clipped from V and 7 bases from J, the junction kept 11 bases outside the gene matches. CDR3 residues: CAWSRQGLTGEQYF. CDR3 DNA sequence: TGTGCCTGGAGTCGACAGGGCCTCACGGGGGAGCAGTACTTC.

The rearrangement uses TRBV7-2 and TRBJ2-3; D is perhaps TRBD2 (5 bases). Germline V gene lookup returns CDR1 SGHTA and CDR2 FQGNSA. This CDR3 contains 15 residues. The ends were cut back, 5 bases at V and 2 bases at J, with 14 bases in the middle. The CDR3 reads CASSPRRLYTDTQYF. The CDR3, as DNA: TGTGCCAGCAGCCCTCGGAGGCTTTACACAGATACGCAGTATTTT.

J is TRBJ1-2 and V is TRBV14; D is ambiguous. This CDR3 has 13 amino acids. The ends were cut back, 0 bases at V and 4 bases at J, with 6 bases in the middle. Germline CDR1 reads SGHDN; CDR2 reads FVKESK. The CDR3, as DNA: TGTGCCAGCAGCCAAGACCTCAGCTATGGCTACACCTTC. Residues: CASSQDLSYGYTF.

The rearrangement links TRBV6-6 to TRBJ2-7; possibly TRBD2 for D (6 bases). From germline, CDR1 is MNHNY and CDR2 SVGAGI (reference sequence). V was shortened by 7 bases and J by 1 base, with 8 bases between the two germline ends. The CDR3 runs 12 residues. In DNA form, the CDR3 reads TGTGCCAGCAAGGGGACTTCCTACGAGCAGTACTTC. Protein sequence: CASKGTSYEQYF.

CDR3 in DNA: TGCGCCAGCAGCTTAGGCAGACGACTAGCGGCGGGAGAGGACAATGAGCAGTTCTTC. Amino acid sequence: CASSLGRRLAAGEDNEQFF. This chain uses TRBV5-1 with TRBJ2-1; 9 positions agree with TRBD2. J gave up 5 bases and V 2 bases, and 17 bases lay outside the gene matches. In germline, CDR1 is SGHRS, CDR2 YFSETQ. This CDR3 comprises 19 residues.

The V call is TRBV29-1, the J call TRBJ1-4; the match to TRBD1 covers 12 bases. This CDR3 region has 15 residues. Germline V CDR1 and CDR2: SQVTM, ANQGSEA. J lost 8 bases, V lost 7 bases, and 11 bases had no gene match. The CDR3 loop is CSAAYGTGGQEKLFF. CDR3 coding DNA: TGCAGCGCTGCGTACGGGACAGGGGGCCAGGAAAAACTGTTTTTT.

The chain has TRBV7-3 and TRBJ1-1, with a weak D call TRBD1 (5 bases). The germline V gene has CDR1 SGHTA and CDR2 FQGTGA. CDR3 length: 13 amino acids. Trimming cost V 6 bases and J 1 base, with 9 bases left between them. The CDR3 nucleotides are TGTGCCAGCAGTGGCGGGGCGAACACTGAAGCTTTCTTT. Translated, it gives CASSGGANTEAFF.

The gene calls are TRBV18 and TRBJ1-3, with D uncertain. Germline V gene data show CDR1 as KGHSH and CDR2 as LQKENI. V was trimmed by 1 base and J by 0 bases, leaving 7 bases between them. The CDR3 has 15 amino acids. The chain's CDR3 is CASSPQRASGNTIYF. The CDR3 DNA follows: TGTGCCAGCTCACCACAGAGGGCCTCTGGAAACACCATATATTTT. Full variable domain (missing parts from reference TRBV18 and TRBJ1-3): NAGVMQNPRHLVRRRGQEARLRCSPMKGHSHVYWYRQLPEEGLKFMVYLQKENIIDESGMPKERFSAEFPKEGPSILRIQQVVRGDSAAYFCASSPQRASGNTIYFGEGSWLTVV.

V and J are TRBV7-3 and TRBJ2-1, with 8 bases that match TRBD2. V shed 5 bases and J 0 bases; nucleotides not matched to a gene: 6. This CDR3 contains 16 residues. The germline gives CDR1 SGHTA, CDR2 FQGTGA. The CDR3 loop is CASSPSGGASYNEQFF. For the CDR3, the DNA is TGTGCCAGCAGCCCCTCGGGAGGGGCCTCCTACAATGAGCAGTTCTTC.

This clone was recorded once. Here the CDR3 DNA reads TGTGCCAGCAGTTTAGCGGGAGGGCCCTCGAACACCGGGGAGCTGTTTTTT. Its translation is CASSLAGGPSNTGELFF. The chain uses TRBV27 and TRBJ2-2, with TRBD2 matching over 9 bases. Germline V lookup: CDR1 MNHEY, CDR2 SMNVEV (reference sequence). This CDR3 region has 17 residues. V was clipped by 2 bases and J by 0 bases; unmatched bases: 4.

J is TRBJ1-2 and V is TRBV11-2; the D gene is possibly TRBD1 (6 bases). Germline assignment: CDR1 SGHAT and CDR2 FQNNGV. The V and J ends lost 4 bases and 2 bases respectively, with 17 bases between them. This CDR3 has 16 amino acids. CDR3 in amino acids: CASSSYSTGMNYGYTF. The CDR3 region has the DNA TGTGCCAGCAGCTCCTATTCGACAGGAATGAACTATGGCTACACCTTC.

This clone has a single count. This chain connects TRBV7-9 to TRBJ2-5; D is perhaps TRBD2 (6 bases). The germline V gene has CDR1 SEHNR and CDR2 FQNEAQ (reference sequence). V lost 6 bases, J lost 7 bases, and 18 bases lay in between. This CDR3 contains 14 residues. The DNA of the CDR3 is TGTGCCAGCAGTCTCCTTAGCGGCCATGGGACCCAGTACTTC. Protein product: CASSLLSGHGTQYF.

This chain joins TRBV2 and TRBJ2-4, with D possibly matching TRBD2 (5 bases). Per germline, CDR1 SNHLY and CDR2 FYNNEI. This CDR3 has 16 residues. V gave up 4 bases and J gave up 1 base, with 14 bases separating them. CDR3 sequence (DNA): TGTGCCAGCAGTGGAGACTACCCTGAGGCCAAAAACATTCAGTACTTC. Translated, it gives CASSGDYPEAKNIQYF. The full variable domain, its missing parts supplied by reference TRBV2 and TRBJ2-4, is EPEVTQTPSHQVTQMGQEVILRCVPISNHLYFYWYRQILGQKVEFLVSFYNNEISEKSEIFDDQFSVERPDGSNFTLKIRSTKLEDSAMYFCASSGDYPEAKNIQYFGAGTRLSVL.

This chain connects TRBV5-4 to TRBJ2-7, with TRBD2 as a possible D gene (5 bases). Germline CDR1 reads SGHNT; CDR2 reads YYREEE (reference sequence). V was clipped by 2 bases and J by 3 bases, with 9 bases between them. The CDR3 is 13 residues long. In nucleotides, the CDR3 is TGTGCCAGCAGCTTTGGAGGAATCTACGAGCAGTACTTC. Translation gives CASSFGGIYEQYF.

The chain employs TRBV16 and TRBJ1-5; 10 bases match TRBD1. V was clipped by 4 bases and J by 6 bases; unmatched bases: 9. This CDR3 has 16 amino acids. The germline V gene has CDR1 KGHSY and CDR2 FQNENV. CDR3 nucleotides: TGTGCCAGCAGCCTTTCGCGGGACAGGGGCCGTCAGCCCCAGCATTTT. Translated, it gives CASSLSRDRGRQPQHF. Combining the CDR3 with reference TRBV16 and TRBJ1-5 gives the whole variable domain GEEVAQTPKHLVRGEGQKAKLYCAPIKGHSYVFWYQQVLKNEFKFLISFQNENVFDETGMPKERFSAKCLPNSPCSLEIQATKLEDSAVYFCASSLSRDRGRQPQHFGDGTRLSIL.